A selection of T cell receptor beta chains follows, all from one sample in a study of shared clonotypes between healthy human individuals. Sequencing used immunoSEQ multiplex PCR; TCRdb keeps in-frame clones, though not all of them. The sample holds 1.4 million to 1.5 million clones; around 95% are singletons and the top ten take about 1%. Sequenced material: naive CD4+ T cells sorted from blood. All receptors come from a man aged 30-40 years in good health. CDR3s include the opening cysteine and the closing phenylalanine or tryptophan. Each record gives: V gene, clone size, J gene, D gene, CDR3 protein, CDR3 DNA. D genes are given only for firm matches. Clone size appears in some rows only: once, few, many, or a class for an expanded clone.

v_call: TRBV14
clone_size: once
j_call: TRBJ1-2
d_call: NA
cdr3_aa: CASSQEALPGGYTF
cdr3_nt: TGTGCCAGCAGCCAAGAGGCGCTGCCTGGCGGCTACACCTTC

v_call: TRBV10-3
clone_size: NA
j_call: TRBJ2-3
d_call: TRBD2
cdr3_aa: CAISVVAGVEDTQYF
cdr3_nt: TGTGCCATCAGTGTGGTAGCGGGAGTTGAAGATACGCAGTATTTT

v_call: TRBV28
clone_size: NA
j_call: TRBJ1-2
d_call: NA
cdr3_aa: CASSLLGLGYTF
cdr3_nt: TGTGCCAGCAGTTTATTAGGACTTGGCTACACCTTC

v_call: TRBV6-1
clone_size: NA
j_call: TRBJ2-7
d_call: TRBD1
cdr3_aa: CASSRDRAYEQYF
cdr3_nt: TGTGCCAGCAGTCGGGACAGGGCCTACGAGCAGTACTTC

v_call: TRBV4-1
clone_size: NA
j_call: TRBJ1-5
d_call: NA
cdr3_aa: CASSQEEARNQPQHF
cdr3_nt: TGCGCCAGCAGCCAAGAAGAGGCACGCAATCAGCCCCAGCATTTT

v_call: TRBV5-4
clone_size: NA
j_call: TRBJ2-1
d_call: TRBD2
cdr3_aa: CASSLYAGLALNEQFF
cdr3_nt: TGTGCCAGCAGCCTCTATGCGGGACTAGCCCTCAATGAGCAGTTCTTC

v_call: TRBV7-2
clone_size: NA
j_call: TRBJ1-2
d_call: NA
cdr3_aa: CASSLVTAYGYTF
cdr3_nt: TGTGCCAGCAGCTTAGTGACAGCCTATGGCTACACCTTC

v_call: TRBV7-9
clone_size: NA
j_call: TRBJ1-1
d_call: NA
cdr3_aa: CASSLGGVKNTEAFF
cdr3_nt: TGTGCCAGCAGCTTAGGGGGCGTCAAGAACACTGAAGCTTTCTTT

v_call: TRBV30
clone_size: NA
j_call: TRBJ1-5
d_call: NA
cdr3_aa: CAWSIWRNQPQHF
cdr3_nt: TGTGCCTGGAGTATCTGGAGAAATCAGCCCCAGCATTTT

v_call: TRBV27
clone_size: NA
j_call: TRBJ2-7
d_call: TRBD2
cdr3_aa: CASSLSLAGGREQYF
cdr3_nt: TGTGCCAGCAGTTTATCTTTAGCGGGAGGGCGTGAGCAGTACTTC

v_call: TRBV11-1
clone_size: NA
j_call: TRBJ2-1
d_call: TRBD2
cdr3_aa: CASSIRTSSTNEQFF
cdr3_nt: TGTGCCAGCAGCATCCGGACTAGCTCAACGAATGAGCAGTTCTTC

v_call: TRBV2
clone_size: NA
j_call: TRBJ2-1
d_call: TRBD1
cdr3_aa: CASSDIGQDNEQFF
cdr3_nt: TGTGCCAGCAGTGATATTGGACAGGACAATGAGCAGTTCTTC

v_call: TRBV7-8
clone_size: NA
j_call: TRBJ1-5
d_call: NA
cdr3_aa: CASSLARSRQPQHF
cdr3_nt: TGTGCCAGCAGCTTAGCACGATCCAGACAGCCCCAGCATTTT